This TCR beta chain comes out of a study of blood T cell repertoires in COVID-19. The junction had 11 bases not matched to a gene; V was cut back by 0 bases and J by 3 bases. This CDR3 contains 18 residues. Germline CDR1 is MGHRA and CDR2 is YSYEKL. Assay: immunoSEQ multiplex PCR; the TCRdb copy retains only in-frame clones and omits some. This sample has 20,000 to 25,000 clones, with around 90% found just once. The sample comprised peripheral blood. The sequence was collected from a human donor in a cohort sampled during active COVID-19. The chain couples TRBV4-1 to TRBJ1-5, with 7 bases lining up with TRBD1. CDR3 protein: CASSQEGQMLAYNQPQHF. In DNA, the CDR3 is TGCGCCAGCAGCCAAGAGGGACAGATGTTAGCGTACAATCAGCCCCAGCATTTT.